This TCR beta chain was recovered during a study of shared clonotypes between healthy human individuals. Across the study: Plates per donor: three CD4 naive, three CD4 memory, two CD8 naive, one CD8 memory.

Sequenced by immunoSEQ multiplex PCR; TCRdb stores in-frame clones only, minus some. This sample has 2 million to 2.5 million clones, with 80% to 95% found just once. Losses at the gene ends were 0 bases for V and 7 bases for J; bases not matched to a gene: 7. CDR1 ENHRY and CDR2 SYGVKD come from the germline V gene. The CDR3 is made up of 16 amino acids. Findings and caveats of the study: The study found lower generation probabilities in non-shared clonotypes than in those shared by all four donors.

Negatively enriched CD4+ T cells were divided by CD45RA into naive and memory. Note on this clone: Its specificity is unknown.

The sample comprised naive CD4+ T cells from PBMCs. Subset denoted: CD45RA+ positively selected. This chain joins TRBV10-3 and TRBJ2-3; TRBD2 aligns across 10 bases. The sequence derives from a young man in good health. Some clones in this sample may be carry-over from other donors' samples. Here the CDR3 DNA reads TGTGCCATCAGTGAGTCGAAAGCGGGAGGGCCTCATACGCAGTATTTT. This codes for CAISESKAGGPHTQYF.